The 20 T cell receptor beta chains below come from one sample, sequenced in a study of CXCR3-negative and CXCR3-positive naive CD8 T cells. Study-level findings and limits: TRB CDR3s were more hydrophobic in CXCR3-positive than in CXCR3-negative naive cells.

Which antigens these TCRs recognize remains unknown. The authors prepared UMI-labeled TRB cDNA libraries by 5' RACE. TCRdb reprocessed the 5' RACE reads and reports one entry per CDR3 protein, with no DNA. This table lists around 130,000 distinct CDR3 sequences. Sequenced input: naive CXCR3+ CD8+ T cells from blood. Subset: CD45RO-CCR7+CD27+CD95- naive CD8+ T cells expressing CXCR3 (TNR3+). The receptors shown here come from a human donor in good health. Some clones in this sample may be carry-over from other donors' samples.

This rearrangement joins TRBV10-3 to TRBJ2-2. The CDR3 runs to 13 residues. Germline-derived CDR1 and CDR2 are ENHRY and SYGVKD. CDR3 in amino acids: CAIRWQDTGELFF.

The gene calls are TRBV28 and TRBJ2-7; absent DNA, TCRdb's TRBD1 call cannot be checked. There are 13 residues in the CDR3. Germline lookup yields CDR1 MDHEN and CDR2 SYDVKM. CDR3 loop: CASSRTTLGEQYF.

J is TRBJ1-1 and V is TRBV7-9. Germline loops: CDR1 SEHNR, CDR2 FQNEAQ (reference sequence). This CDR3 region has 13 residues. CDR3 protein: CASSFSAGPEAFF.

J is TRBJ2-1 and V is TRBV29-1. Germline CDR1 SQVTM, CDR2 ANQGSEA. The length of the CDR3 is 11 residues. The CDR3 is CSVETYNEQFF.

The chain has TRBV4-2 and TRBJ2-1; TCRdb proposes TRBD2, but this gene call is untestable without DNA. CDR3 length: 15 amino acids. Looked up from germline, CDR1 is LGHNA and CDR2 is YNFKEQ. CDR3 sequence: CASSQDISGGDEQFF.

The genes are TRBV7-8 and TRBJ2-5; TCRdb reports TRBD1, a call that lacks DNA to check it against. Germline lookup yields CDR1 SGHVS and CDR2 FQNEAQ. The CDR3 length is 15 residues. CDR3 sequence: CASSIRTGGGETQYF.

The genes are TRBV7-9 and TRBJ2-1; the D call from TCRdb, TRBD2, cannot be confirmed without DNA. The germline V gene encodes CDR1 SEHNR and CDR2 FQNEAQ (reference sequence). This CDR3 is 16 amino acids long. The CDR3 is CASSPRLAGTYNEQFF.

This sequence joins TRBV7-9 and TRBJ2-2; there is no DNA to check the TCRdb D call of TRBD1. Germline CDR1 and CDR2: SEHNR and FQNEAQ (reference sequence). The CDR3 spans 15 residues. CDR3 loop: CASSSSDPATGELFF.

V and J are TRBV28 and TRBJ2-5; lacking DNA, the TRBD2 call made by TCRdb goes unchecked. Per the germline V gene, CDR1 is MDHEN and CDR2 is SYDVKM. This CDR3 spans 15 amino acids. CDR3 in amino acids: CASSLKREIPETQYF.

The CDR3 loop is CSVEGQGSGANVLTF. The J gene is TRBJ2-6, the V gene TRBV29-1. The germline CDR1 and CDR2 sequences are SQVTM and ANQGSEA. The CDR3 has 15 residues.

The rearrangement links TRBV28 to TRBJ1-4; TCRdb's D call of TRBD1 is untestable without DNA. Germline V gives CDR1 MDHEN, CDR2 SYDVKM. The CDR3 has 15 residues. The CDR3 sequence is CASSRQGEANEKLFF.

The genes are TRBV4-3 and TRBJ2-7; TCRdb's D call, TRBD1, is unchecked because there is no DNA. The CDR3 consists of 17 residues. From germline, CDR1 is LGHNA and CDR2 YSLEER. The CDR3 loop is CASSQARTGVGGYEQYF.

The CDR3 protein is CSVSGTESTTNEKLFF. V is TRBV29-1 and J is TRBJ1-4; TCRdb reports TRBD1, a call that lacks DNA to check it against. Germline V gives CDR1 SQVTM, CDR2 ANQGSEA. The CDR3 totals 16 residues.

The V and J genes are TRBV5-1 and TRBJ2-3; with no DNA, the TCRdb D assignment of TRBD2 cannot be verified. This CDR3 region has 16 residues. CDR1 SGHRS and CDR2 YFSETQ come from the germline V gene. CDR3 in amino acids: CASSLGGGPFIDTQYF.

The gene calls are TRBV21-1 and TRBJ1-2. TRBV21-1 is a pseudogene segment. The CDR3 runs 16 residues. The CDR3 protein is CASSNVECGLIYGYTF.

The chain employs TRBV19 and TRBJ2-2; checking the TCRdb D call of TRBD2 is not possible without DNA. The CDR3 spans 15 residues. The germline V gene has CDR1 LNHDA and CDR2 SQIVND (reference sequence). This chain's CDR3 is CASSKPSGHTGELFF.

The chain joins TRBV5-6 to TRBJ2-7; TCRdb designates TRBD1, a call that cannot be tested without DNA. The CDR3 loop spans 14 amino acids. CDR1 and CDR2 (germline): SGHDT, YYEEEE. The chain's CDR3 is CASSSQGSPYEQYF.

V usage is TRBV29-1 and J usage is TRBJ1-2. The CDR3 is made up of 12 amino acids. Germline loops: CDR1 SQVTM, CDR2 ANQGSEA. CDR3 sequence: CSVERQSYGYTF.

This chain links TRBV28 with TRBJ2-1; TCRdb indicates TRBD1, and absent DNA this call remains unverified. The CDR3 covers 13 residues. CDR1 is MDHEN, CDR2 SYDVKM, per germline. This CDR3 is CASSLGRGHEQFF.

The chain couples TRBV29-1 to TRBJ2-3; TCRdb gives TRBD1 as the D gene, but with no DNA this cannot be confirmed. Germline values: CDR1 SQVTM, CDR2 ANQGSEA. The CDR3 is 16 amino acids. CDR3 loop: CSVEDRQGRSTDTQYF.